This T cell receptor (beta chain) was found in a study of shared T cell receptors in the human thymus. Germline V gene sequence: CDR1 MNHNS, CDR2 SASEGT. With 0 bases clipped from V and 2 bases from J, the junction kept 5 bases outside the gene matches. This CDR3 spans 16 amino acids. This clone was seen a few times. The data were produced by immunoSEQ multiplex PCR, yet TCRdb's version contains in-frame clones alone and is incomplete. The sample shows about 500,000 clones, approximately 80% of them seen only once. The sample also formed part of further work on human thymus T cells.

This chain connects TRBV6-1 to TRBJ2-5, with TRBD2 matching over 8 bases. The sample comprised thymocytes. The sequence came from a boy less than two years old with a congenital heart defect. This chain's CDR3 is CASSEAPAGAQETQYF. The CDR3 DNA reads TGTGCCAGCAGTGAAGCGCCAGCGGGAGCGCAAGAGACCCAGTACTTC.